The TCR beta chain described here comes from a study of shared clonotypes between healthy human individuals. Spread over ten immunoSEQ deep assay plates, unsorted PBMC DNA underwent sequencing. Libraries were prepared by immunoSEQ multiplex PCR; TCRdb keeps only in-frame clonotypes and omits some of them. The sample holds 400,000 to 500,000 clones, around 80% seen once. In regard to this clone: The target antigen is unknown.

With 6 bases clipped from V and 6 bases from J, the junction kept 4 bases outside the gene matches. This CDR3 contains 13 residues. Germline assignment: CDR1 WNHNN and CDR2 SYGVQD (reference sequence). The study, taken as a whole, reports: It was the few donors that limited the genetic and exposure-history diversity represented.

The specimen sequenced was PBMCs. This TCR came from a woman in her thirties or forties in good health. Some clones in this sample may be carry-over from other donors' samples. V gene TRBV10-1 combines with J gene TRBJ2-2, with TRBD2 matching over 7 bases. The CDR3 loop is CASRSGIAGELFF. CDR3 nucleotide sequence: TGCGCCAGCAGGAGCGGGATTGCCGGGGAGCTGTTTTTT.